The 7 T cell receptor beta chains below were found in one sample sequenced in a study of T cells after yellow fever vaccination (dated by TCRdb to the late 2010s). The protocol used for the library was 5' RACE. The run used an Illumina HiSeq 2500. TCRdb reworked the public reads: Q25 trimming with fastp, MiXCR clone assembly, productive beta chains retained. Entries that share a CDR3 protein sequence are merged under the most common genes and DNA. This sample lists fewer than 650,000 distinct CDR3 sequences; 20% to 25% were detected once. The ten largest account for about 15% of the sample. Read against the paper, the sample's treatment or condition label means: live attenuated yellow fever vaccine strain. The source was PBMCs, collected around 3 weeks after the first yellow fever vaccination. These receptor sequences come from a man aged 18 to 29 who received the YFV17D yellow fever vaccine.

This clonotype was seen at least ten times. This sequence joins TRBV7-2 and TRBJ2-4; the match to TRBD2 covers 7 bases. The CDR3 has 15 residues. With V trimmed by 1 base and J by 5 bases, 5 bases remained unmatched. Per germline, CDR1 SGHTA and CDR2 FQGNSA. The CDR3 loop reads CASSLETSNENIQYF. CDR3 nucleotide sequence: TGTGCCAGCAGCTTAGAGACTAGCAATGAAAACATTCAGTACTTC.

In its sample, this clonotype was seen a few times. The chain combines TRBV9 with TRBJ2-2, with TRBD1 identical over 10 bases. The CDR3 extends over 14 amino acids. The germline CDR1 and CDR2 sequences are SGDLS and YYNGEE. The V segment lost 5 bases and the J segment 6 bases; nucleotides outside the gene matches: 4. The DNA for the CDR3 is TGTGCCAGCAGGGACAGGGGGATGGCCGGGGAGCTGTTTTTT. This translates into CASRDRGMAGELFF. Drawing the rest from reference TRBV9 and TRBJ2-2, the complete variable domain is DSGVTQTPKHLITATGQRVTLRCSPRSGDLSVYWYQQSLDQGLQFLIQYYNGEERAKGNILERFSAQQFPDLHSELNLSSLELGDSALYFCASRDRGMAGELFFGEGSRLTVL.

V and J are TRBV5-1 and TRBJ1-6; 11 bases are shared with TRBD1. Germline loops: CDR1 SGHRS, CDR2 YFSETQ. The CDR3 has 17 residues. V shed 4 bases and J 10 bases; nucleotides not matched to a gene: 13. This chain's CDR3 is CASSPGQGASSRSPLHF. CDR3 nucleotide sequence: TGCGCCAGCAGCCCAGGACAGGGGGCGAGTTCGCGCTCACCCCTCCACTTT.

This clonotype turned up a few times. The J gene is TRBJ2-7, the V gene TRBV18, with D possibly matching TRBD1 (6 bases). V lost 3 bases and J lost 2, with 11 bases in between. Germline V gives CDR1 KGHSH, CDR2 LQKENI. The CDR3 has 14 residues. Written as DNA, the CDR3 is TGTGCCAGCTCACCTAACAGGGACACCTACGAGCAGTACGTC. This codes for CASSPNRDTYEQYV.

V and J are TRBV12-3 or TRBV12-4 and TRBJ2-3, with unresolved D. Trimming removed 3 bases from V and 2 bases from J, with 6 bases in between. CDR3 length equals 13 residues. CDR3 region: CASSFQITDTQYF. CDR3 sequence (DNA): TGTGCCAGCAGTTTCCAGATCACAGATACGCAGTATTTT.

The chain joins TRBV18 to TRBJ2-7, with no clear D. The CDR3 extends over 13 amino acids. CDR1 is KGHSH, CDR2 LQKENI, per germline. V was clipped by 0 bases and J by 6 bases, with 9 bases between them. The chain's CDR3 is CASSPPSRVEQYF. The CDR3 coding sequence is TGTGCCAGCTCACCACCTTCCCGCGTCGAGCAGTACTTC.

The sample holds a few counts of this clonotype. The CDR3, as DNA: TGTGCCAGCAGCCGCGGGTCAGGGTCCGGGGAGCTGTTTTTT. Translated, it gives CASSRGSGSGELFF. V usage is TRBV9 and J usage is TRBJ2-2; D may be TRBD1 or TRBD2 (5 bases each). The CDR3 is 14 residues long. Germline CDR1 and CDR2: SGDLS and YYNGEE. The V end lost 4 bases, the J end lost 6 bases, and 13 bases lay between the germline ends.